The 29 T cell receptor beta chains below all came from one sample that was sequenced in a study of preoperative IRX-2 immunotherapy in early breast cancer. Specified treatment: preoperative locoregional IRX-2 cytokine immunotherapy. Clones were sequenced by immunoSEQ multiplex PCR, and TCRdb holds only the in-frame ones, with some missing. Seen here are roughly 34,000 clones, roughly nine tenths observed once, and the top ten hold over 1.5%. This specimen consisted of tumor tissue, obtained after IRX-2 immunotherapy. These receptors came from a human donor with breast cancer.

The rearrangement joins TRBV11-3 to TRBJ1-1, with a weak D call TRBD1 (5 bases). Trimming took 3 bases from V and 0 from J, leaving 11 bases between them. CDR3 length: 15 amino acids. The germline gives CDR1 SGHNT, CDR2 YENEEA. The CDR3 protein is CASSLAGLMNTEAFF. The CDR3 DNA sequence: TGTGCCAGCAGCTTGGCGGGGCTTATGAACACTGAAGCTTTCTTT.

V is TRBV30 and J is TRBJ1-1, with 8 positions matching TRBD1. The trim removed 0 bases at V and 2 bases at J, leaving 2 bases unmatched. Germline V gene lookup returns CDR1 GTSNPN and CDR2 SVGIG (reference sequence). The CDR3 has 14 amino acids. The CDR3 here is CAWSVTGDNTEAFF. CDR3 sequence (DNA): TGTGCCTGGAGTGTGACAGGGGACAACACTGAAGCTTTCTTT.

This clone has a handful of counts. This CDR3 is CASSEAGAQELFF. The CDR3 DNA is TGTGCCAGCAGTGAAGCGGGAGCTCAGGAGCTGTTTTTT. This chain joins TRBV6-1 and TRBJ2-2; D possibly corresponds to TRBD2 (5 bases). The CDR3 runs 13 residues. Germline lookup yields CDR1 MNHNS and CDR2 SASEGT. The V end lost 0 bases, the J end lost 10 bases, and 9 bases lay between the germline ends.

This chain links TRBV30 with TRBJ1-1, with 8 bases lining up with TRBD1. The CDR3 extends over 15 amino acids. In germline, CDR1 is GTSNPN, CDR2 SVGIG (reference sequence). The V segment lost 4 bases and the J segment 5 bases; nucleotides outside the gene matches: 12. CDR3 sequence: CAWNRGGTGMTEAFF. DNA of the CDR3: TGTGCCTGGAATCGTGGGGGGACAGGAATGACTGAAGCTTTCTTT.

The chain uses TRBV1 and TRBJ2-4. TRBV1 constitutes a pseudogene. The CDR3 totals 14 residues. Here the CDR3 reads CASSLGTAFRVQYF. Here the CDR3 DNA reads TGCGCCAGCAGCTTGGGGACCGCGTTTCGGGTTCAGTACTTC.

The V and J genes are TRBV11-3 and TRBJ2-1, with 11 bases lining up with TRBD2. CDR1 and CDR2 from the germline V gene are SGHNT and YENEEA. The CDR3 sequence is 15 residues long. V was clipped by 2 bases and J by 7 bases; unmatched bases: 4. The CDR3 loop is CASSLRLAGGNEQFF. The CDR3 bases are TGTGCCAGCAGCTTAAGGCTAGCGGGAGGAAATGAGCAGTTCTTC.

V usage is TRBV19 and J usage is TRBJ2-7; 8 nucleotides agree with TRBD1. The CDR3 runs 14 residues. The V gene's germline CDR1 is LNHDA and CDR2 SQIVND (reference sequence). V shed 4 bases, J shed 5 bases, and the junction held 7 bases outside the gene matches. CDR3 sequence reads: CASSTGDRPHEQYV. CDR3 nucleotide sequence: TGTGCCAGTAGTACAGGGGACAGGCCACACGAGCAGTACGTC.

J is TRBJ1-1 and V is TRBV22-1; the D call in the table, TRBD1, was not verified against the DNA. TRBV22-1 is given as a pseudogene. The CDR3 totals 13 residues. The DNA of the CDR3 is TGTGCCAGCAGTTTAGGGGTGGCCTCTGAAGCTTTCTTT. Amino acid sequence: CASSLGVASEAFF.

This sequence joins TRBV1 and TRBJ2-5; the table assigns TRBD2, which was not confirmed against the DNA. TRBV1 is annotated as a pseudogene. The CDR3 runs to 18 residues. The CDR3, as DNA: TGCGCCAGCAGCCATGCGGGACTAGCGGGGAATTCCCAAGAGACCCAGTACTTC. Translating gives CASSHAGLAGNSQETQYF.

This chain uses TRBV11-3 with TRBJ1-4; 9 bases fit TRBD1. The length of the CDR3 is 16 residues. V shed 5 bases and J 4 bases; nucleotides not matched to a gene: 8. Germline V CDR1 and CDR2: SGHNT, YENEEA. CDR3 residues: CASSLGTGFDNEKLFF. CDR3 coding DNA: TGTGCCAGCAGCCTCGGGACAGGGTTCGATAATGAAAAACTGTTTTTT.

This sequence joins TRBV19 and TRBJ2-3; D is unresolved. V was trimmed by 0 bases and J by 2 bases, leaving 6 bases between them. This CDR3 is 14 amino acids long. Germline V gene lookup returns CDR1 LNHDA and CDR2 SQIVND (reference sequence). Written as DNA, the CDR3 is TGTGCCAGTAGTATAGACGACCTCACAGATACGCAGTATTTT. Its protein product is CASSIDDLTDTQYF.

This clone appeared once. The chain is built from TRBV6-8 and TRBJ1-2; TRBD1 matches at 8 bases. Losses at the gene ends were 6 bases for V and 0 bases for J; bases not matched to a gene: 6. The CDR3 sequence is 15 residues long. CDR1 is MNHGY and CDR2 is SAAAGT in the germline V gene. The CDR3, as DNA: TGTGCCAGCAGCTTCCGACAGGGGTCTAACTATGGCTACACCTTC. Protein sequence: CASSFRQGSNYGYTF.

The rearrangement links TRBV12-5 to TRBJ2-1, with TRBD2 matching 14 bases. The V and J ends lost 6 bases and 5 bases, in that order; junction bases with no gene match: 0. Germline loops: CDR1 LGHNT, CDR2 FRNRAP. This CDR3 region has 14 residues. The CDR3 loop is CASGGLAGDNEQFF. CDR3 nucleotides: TGTGCTAGTGGGGGACTAGCGGGGGACAATGAGCAGTTCTTC.

This chain uses TRBV28 with TRBJ1-2, with D hard to call. The V and J ends lost 5 bases and 3 bases respectively, with 13 bases between them. Germline values: CDR1 MDHEN, CDR2 SYDVKM. This CDR3 is built from 14 residues. The DNA of the CDR3 is TGTGCCAGCAGTGGCGGAGGCGCCCACTATGGCTACACCTTC. This gives the protein CASSGGGAHYGYTF.

About this clone: The junction shows a germline mismatch at one end, possibly a read error. This sequence joins TRBV6-7 and TRBJ2-2, with D perhaps TRBD1 or TRBD2 (7 bases each). TRBV6-7 is treated as an ORF (open reading frame) with a function not yet certain. This CDR3 has 16 amino acids. CDR3 bases: TGTGCCAGCAGTGAAGCGCGCCAGGGGGGGACCGGGAAGCTGTTTTTT. It translates to CASSEARQGGTGKLFF.

This clone is medium-sized in the sample. V gene TRBV6-8 combines with J gene TRBJ1-6; D not certain. The V end lost 6 bases, the J end lost 7 bases, and 13 bases lay between the germline ends. CDR1 MNHGY and CDR2 SAAAGT come from the germline V gene. This CDR3 comprises 14 residues. The CDR3 DNA reads as TGTGCCAGCAGGGAGTATTTGGGAAATTCACCCCTCCACTTT. It codes for CASREYLGNSPLHF.

This clone has more than one count but fewer than ten. This chain uses TRBV6-8 with TRBJ1-3; 7 positions match TRBD1. The CDR3 loop spans 16 amino acids. With 5 bases clipped from V and 0 bases from J, the junction kept 7 bases outside the gene matches. Germline V gene data show CDR1 as MNHGY and CDR2 as SAAAGT. CDR3 sequence: CASSPLGTDSGNTIYF. Written as DNA, the CDR3 is TGTGCCAGCAGTCCGCTGGGGACAGACTCTGGAAACACCATATATTTT.

The chain links TRBV6-8 to TRBJ1-1, with D maybe TRBD1 (6 bases). Trimming stripped 4 bases from V and 11 bases from J, with 20 bases between. From germline, CDR1 is MNHGY and CDR2 SAAAGT. This CDR3 spans 14 amino acids. DNA for the CDR3: TGTGCCAGCAGTTTCCTCTTAACAGGGTTCGAGGCTTTCTTT. It yields the protein CASSFLLTGFEAFF.

The chain uses TRBV11-3 and TRBJ2-1; 12 bases are a match to TRBD2. The germline gives CDR1 SGHNT, CDR2 YENEEA. The CDR3 spans 15 residues. V shed 5 bases, J shed 8 bases, and the junction held 7 bases outside the gene matches. The CDR3 loop reads CASSPTSGGVYEQFF. CDR3 bases: TGTGCCAGCAGCCCGACTAGCGGGGGTGTCTATGAGCAGTTCTTC.

V is TRBV15 and J is TRBJ2-3, with D maybe TRBD1 (6 bases). Trimming stripped 1 base from V and 0 bases from J, with 11 bases between. CDR3 length equals 16 residues. Germline V CDR1 and CDR2: LNHNV, YYDKDF (reference sequence). Here the CDR3 reads CATSRVRGSSTDTQYF. CDR3 coding DNA: TGTGCCACCAGCAGAGTCAGGGGATCTAGCACAGATACGCAGTATTTT.

The chain is built from TRBV16 and TRBJ1-2; D is unresolved. CDR1 is KGHSY, CDR2 FQNENV, per germline. V gave up 6 bases and J gave up 8 bases, with 28 bases separating them. This CDR3 comprises 17 residues. CDR3 region: CASSLLGLGSRGFGYTF. The CDR3 coding sequence is TGTGCCAGCAGTTTATTAGGACTCGGCAGCCGTGGGTTCGGCTACACCTTC. Based on the CDR3 plus reference TRBV16 and TRBJ1-2, the full variable domain is GEEVAQTPKHLVRGEGQKAKLYCAPIKGHSYVFWYQQVLKNEFKFLISFQNENVFDETGMPKERFSAKCLPNSPCSLEIQATKLEDSAVYFCASSLLGLGSRGFGYTFGSGTRLTVV.

This clone was detected only once. CDR3 coding DNA: TGTGCCATCAGTGGGACAGGGACAGGGGTGCTCGCCTACGAGCAGTACGTC. It yields the protein CAISGTGTGVLAYEQYV. The chain is built from TRBV6-8 and TRBJ2-7, with 10 positions matching TRBD1. This CDR3 contains 17 residues. Germline-derived CDR1 and CDR2 are MNHGY and SAAAGT.

This clone was seen a single time. The chain recombines TRBV5-1 with TRBJ1-5; D not certain. Trimming stripped 0 bases from V and 6 bases from J, with 16 bases between. Germline V gene data show CDR1 as SGHRS and CDR2 as YFSETQ. This CDR3 is 16 amino acids long. CDR3 DNA: TGCGCCAGCAGCTTGGCAGGTTCACAGTCGGGTCAGCCCCAGCATTTT. Protein: CASSLAGSQSGQPQHF.

The rearrangement links TRBV11-3 to TRBJ2-7, with TRBD2 matching 7 bases. This CDR3 spans 14 amino acids. Germline CDR1 and CDR2: SGHNT and YENEEA. J was trimmed by 1 base and V by 1 base; bases with no gene match: 1. The CDR3 reads CASSLVGGSYEQYF. In DNA, the CDR3 is TGTGCCAGCAGCTTAGTGGGAGGGTCCTACGAGCAGTACTTC.

This chain links TRBV6-8 with TRBJ1-2, with D perhaps matching TRBD1 (5 bases). The CDR3 length is 12 residues. V was shortened by 2 bases and J by 8 bases, with 9 bases between the two germline ends. The germline gives CDR1 MNHGY, CDR2 SAAAGT. Here the CDR3 DNA reads TGTGCCAGCAGTTACGAGGGGCGCGGCTACACCTTC. It codes for CASSYEGRGYTF.

This chain uses TRBV7-7 with TRBJ2-1; 14 positions agree with TRBD2. J lost 7 bases, V lost 5 bases, and 1 base had no gene match. The CDR3 extends over 14 amino acids. Germline V gene lookup returns CDR1 SSHAT and CDR2 FNYEAQ (reference sequence). For the CDR3, the DNA is TGTGCCAGCAGCGGGACTAGCGGGAGTAATGAGCAGTTCTTC. Translating gives CASSGTSGSNEQFF.

V gene TRBV11-3 combines with J gene TRBJ1-6; the D gene is possibly TRBD1 (6 bases). CDR3 length: 15 residues. V lost 7 bases, J lost 3 bases, and 13 bases lay in between. Germline assignment: CDR1 SGHNT and CDR2 YENEEA. The chain's CDR3 is CASKQGKDYNSPLHF. For the CDR3, the DNA is TGTGCCAGCAAACAGGGAAAGGACTATAATTCACCCCTCCACTTT. Looking up the rest from reference TRBV11-3 and TRBJ1-6 gives the full variable domain: EAGVVQSPRYKIIEKKQPVAFWCNPISGHNTLYWYLQNLGQGPELLIRYENEEAVDDSQLPKDRFSAERLKGVDSTLKIQPAELGDSAVYLCASKQGKDYNSPLHFGNGTRLTVT.

The rearrangement links TRBV29-1 to TRBJ1-1; tentatively, D is TRBD1 (6 bases). The CDR3 covers 12 residues. Per germline, CDR1 SQVTM and CDR2 ANQGSEA. The ends were cut back, 7 bases at V and 1 base at J, with 10 bases in the middle. In nucleotides, the CDR3 is TGCAGCGCTGTGACAGGGAACACTGAAGCTTTCTTT. Encoded protein: CSAVTGNTEAFF.

The CDR3 DNA sequence: TGTGCCAGCAGCTCCCCTTTAGGGGAGGGGGCAGATACGCAGTATTTT. Translating gives CASSSPLGEGADTQYF. This rearrangement joins TRBV7-1 to TRBJ2-3; weak D call: TRBD2 (7 bases). TRBV7-1 is annotated as an ORF whose role is uncertain. This CDR3 region has 16 residues. V lost 3 bases and J lost 4, with 17 bases in between.